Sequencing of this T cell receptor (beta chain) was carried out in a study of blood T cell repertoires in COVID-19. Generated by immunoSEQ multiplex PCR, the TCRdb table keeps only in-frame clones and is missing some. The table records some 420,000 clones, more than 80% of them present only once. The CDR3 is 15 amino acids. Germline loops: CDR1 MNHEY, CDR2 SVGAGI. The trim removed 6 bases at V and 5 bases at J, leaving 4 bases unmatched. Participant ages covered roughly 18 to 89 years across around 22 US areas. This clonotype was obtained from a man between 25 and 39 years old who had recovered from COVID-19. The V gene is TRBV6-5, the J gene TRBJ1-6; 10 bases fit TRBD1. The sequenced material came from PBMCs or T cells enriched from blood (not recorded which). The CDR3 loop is CASSPGTGDNSPLHF. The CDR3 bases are TGTGCCAGCAGCCCCGGGACAGGGGATAATTCACCCCTCCACTTT.